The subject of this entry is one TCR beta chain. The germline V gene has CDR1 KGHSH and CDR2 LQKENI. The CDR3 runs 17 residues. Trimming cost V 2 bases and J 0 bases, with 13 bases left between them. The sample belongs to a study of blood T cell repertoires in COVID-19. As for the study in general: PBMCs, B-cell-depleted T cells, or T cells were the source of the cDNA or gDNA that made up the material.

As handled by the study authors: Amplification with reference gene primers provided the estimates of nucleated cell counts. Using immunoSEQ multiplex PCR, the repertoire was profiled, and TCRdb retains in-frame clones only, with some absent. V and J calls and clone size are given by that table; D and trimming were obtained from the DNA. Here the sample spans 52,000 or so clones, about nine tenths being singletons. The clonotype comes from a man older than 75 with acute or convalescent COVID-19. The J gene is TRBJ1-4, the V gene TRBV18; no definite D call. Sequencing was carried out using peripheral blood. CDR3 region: CASSPSQTHATNEKLFF. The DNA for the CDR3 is TGTGCCAGCTCACCATCTCAGACACACGCAACTAATGAAAAACTGTTTTTT.